These T cell receptor beta chains were read from a single sample in a study of technical replicates of blood from several donors. The method was immunoSEQ multiplex PCR; TCRdb's version includes in-frame clones alone and lacks a portion of them. Of 53,000 or so clones detected, 86% appear once; the ten largest clones hold approximately 5.9%. What was sequenced was PBMCs. These TCRs come from a human donor in good health. Some clones in this sample may be carry-over from other donors' samples. Each CDR3 is given with its conserved first and last residue. A D gene is named only where the DNA matches it firmly. The listing skips clone size in some rows; elsewhere it reads once, few, many or a size class.

TRBJ2-1	TRBV9	once	-	TGTGCCAGCAGCCCCCAGGGCGACAATGAGCAGTTCTTC	CASSPQGDNEQFF
TRBJ2-5	TRBV19	-	TRBD1	TGTGCCAGTAGCACAGGGGTACGGGAGACCCAGTACTTC	CASSTGVRETQYF
TRBJ2-7	TRBV6-6	-	-	TGTGCCAGTAACAAAGGTAGCGGAGGCTACGAGCAGTACTTC	CASNKGSGGYEQYF
TRBJ1-4	TRBV2	-	-	TGTGCCAGCAGTGAAAGAGGGACGCGGGGTGAAAAACTGTTTTTT	CASSERGTRGEKLFF
TRBJ1-4	TRBV7-9	-	-	TGTGCCAGCAGCTTAGCGCAGTTAACTAATGAAAAACTGTTTTTT	CASSLAQLTNEKLFF
TRBJ2-2	TRBV29-1	-	-	TGCAGCGTACCGGGACTTGGATGGACCGGGGAGCTGTTTTTT	CSVPGLGWTGELFF
TRBJ1-1	TRBV6-5	-	TRBD1	TGTGCCAGCAGTTACTCGGACAGGGGGCTTGGTGAAGCTTTCTTT	CASSYSDRGLGEAFF
TRBJ1-1	TRBV6-4	-	-	TGTGCCAGCAGTGACCCCTCGAACACTGAAGCTTTCTTT	CASSDPSNTEAFF
TRBJ2-7	TRBV19	-	TRBD1	TGTGCCAGTAGTATCACAGGGGGATCCTACGAGCAGTACTTC	CASSITGGSYEQYF
TRBJ2-7	TRBV9	-	TRBD1	TGTGCCAGCAGCGCCCACCCAACGGACAGGCACTCCTACGAGCAGTACTTC	CASSAHPTDRHSYEQYF
TRBJ2-2	TRBV2	-	-	TGTGCCAGCAGCCCGAGTGGTGGTACGACCGGGGAGCTGTTTTTT	CASSPSGGTTGELFF
TRBJ1-2	TRBV7-9	once	TRBD1	TGTGCCAGCAGCTTAGCGGGACAGGACATGGGCTACACCTTC	CASSLAGQDMGYTF
TRBJ2-3	TRBV11-1	-	-	TGTGCCAGCAGCTTAGTGGACGGAGGGGATACGCAGTATTTT	CASSLVDGGDTQYF
TRBJ2-1	TRBV2	-	TRBD2	TGTGCCAGCAGTGCCTCTAGCGGGGGACCTATAGAGCAGTTCTTC	CASSASSGGPIEQFF
TRBJ1-6	TRBV4-3	-	-	TGCGCCAGCAGCCAAGATAGTGGGAGGGTAGGTAATTCACCCCTCCACTTT	CASSQDSGRVGNSPLHF
TRBJ2-5	TRBV18	few	TRBD2	TGTGCCAGCTCACCACCGCGGCTAGCGGGTCAAGAGACCCAGTACTTC	CASSPPRLAGQETQYF
TRBJ2-1	TRBV7-2	once	TRBD2	TGTGCCAGCAGCCCTAGACTAGCGGGGGTCAATGAGCAGTTCTTC	CASSPRLAGVNEQFF
TRBJ1-4	TRBV7-2	-	-	TGTGCCAGCAGCTTAACTGGAGCAACTAATGAAAAACTGTTTTTT	CASSLTGATNEKLFF
TRBJ2-7	TRBV7-7	-	TRBD1	TGTGCCAGCAGCCCCGACAGGGGGCCAGGCGAGCAGTACTTC	CASSPDRGPGEQYF
TRBJ2-1	TRBV7-3	once	TRBD2	TGTGCCAGCAGCCTTAGCGGGAGCAGAGTTGATGAGCAGTTCTTC	CASSLSGSRVDEQFF
TRBJ1-6	TRBV15	few	-	TGTGCCACCAGCAGAGTAGGCGAAGGAGGACCCCTCCACTTT	CATSRVGEGGPLHF
TRBJ2-5	TRBV7-3	-	-	TGTGCCAGCAGCTCACAGGCCTTAGGGACCCAGTACTTC	CASSSQALGTQYF
TRBJ2-2	TRBV7-8	medium-sized	TRBD2	TGTGCCAGCAGCAAACTCGGGAGGGTTAATACCGGGGAGCTGTTTTTT	CASSKLGRVNTGELFF
TRBJ1-1	TRBV29-1	-	TRBD1	TGCAGCGTTGCGACAGGGTATAGCACTGAAGCTTTCTTT	CSVATGYSTEAFF
TRBJ2-3	TRBV4-3	-	-	TGCGCCAGCAGCCATCGAACGAGCAGGAGGGATGATACGCAGTATTTT	CASSHRTSRRDDTQYF
TRBJ1-6	TRBV18	-	-	TGTGCCAGCTCAACGGGAATCGATTCACCCCTCCACTTT	CASSTGIDSPLHF
TRBJ1-2	TRBV7-9	-	-	TGTGCCAGCAGCTTATGGGGTGTAGAGCAGGGATTCACCTTC	CASSLWGVEQGFTF
TRBJ1-1	TRBV4-3	-	TRBD1	TGCGCCAGTAGCCCGGGGACAGGGGGGAACACTGAAGCTTTCTTT	CASSPGTGGNTEAFF
TRBJ2-3	TRBV9	few	TRBD2	TGTGCCAGCAGCGTAGCTGGGACTATGGCAGATACGCAGTATTTT	CASSVAGTMADTQYF
TRBJ2-5	TRBV30	-	TRBD1	TGTGCCTGGGGGAGACAGGGCGGGGAGACCCAGTACTTC	CAWGRQGGETQYF
TRBJ2-1	TRBV6-1	-	TRBD2	TGTGCCAGCAGTGGACTAGCGTTGGATGAGCAGTTCTTC	CASSGLALDEQFF
TRBJ1-2	TRBV6-5	-	-	TGTGCCAGCAGTTCGGCAGCGAACTATGGCTACACCTTC	CASSSAANYGYTF
TRBJ2-2	TRBV7-2	-	-	TGTGCCAGCAGCACCTGGGGGCTAGCGGCAACCGGGGAGCTGTTTTTT	CASSTWGLAATGELFF
TRBJ2-2	TRBV5-1	-	-	TGCGCCAGCATCCCGGGGGGCGCGGGGACCGGGGAGCTGTTTTTT	CASIPGGAGTGELFF
TRBJ1-6	TRBV9	-	-	TGTGCCAGCAGCCCGCGGACAGAAAGTTCACCCCTCCACTTT	CASSPRTESSPLHF
TRBJ2-7	TRBV5-6	-	-	TGTGCCAGCAGCCTAGGTAGCACCTGGGAGCAGTACTTC	CASSLGSTWEQYF
TRBJ1-2	TRBV9	-	-	TGTGCCAGCAGCGGGACAGTTTACTATGGCTACACCTTC	CASSGTVYYGYTF
TRBJ2-5	TRBV11-2	-	-	TGTGCCAGCAGCTCCGGACTGGCGGGCCAGTACTTC	CASSSGLAGQYF
TRBJ2-7	TRBV9	-	-	TGTGCCAGCAGCGTAGAGGGAGGGACACTAAGCGAGCAGTACTTC	CASSVEGGTLSEQYF
TRBJ2-5	TRBV13	-	TRBD2	TGTGCCAGCAGCTCTCCCGGGACTAGAAATCCCCTGGGACAAGAGACCCAGTACTTC	CASSSPGTRNPLGQETQYF
TRBJ2-7	TRBV29-1	-	TRBD2	TGCAGCGTTGATGGGGCGGGAGGCCACGAGCAGTACTTC	CSVDGAGGHEQYF
TRBJ1-1	TRBV6-5	-	-	TGTGCCAGCAGCCGCACAGGGAGACATAACACTGAAGCTTTCTTT	CASSRTGRHNTEAFF
TRBJ1-1	TRBV7-9	few	-	TGTGCCAGCAGCCCTAGTCCGGTGAACACTGAAGCTTTCTTT	CASSPSPVNTEAFF
TRBJ2-2	TRBV7-2	once	-	TGTGCCAGCAGCTTAGAGACGGGTGGGGAGCTGTTTTTT	CASSLETGGELFF
TRBJ1-1	TRBV30	few	-	TGTGCCTGGACCTACAGGGCTCTACCTTTCTTT	CAWTYRALPFF
TRBJ2-7	TRBV30	-	-	TGTGCCTGGAGTAGGCAGGCTAAAACCGAGCAGTACTTC	CAWSRQAKTEQYF
TRBJ2-6	TRBV6-5	-	-	TGTGCCAGCAACTTTAACTCTGGGGCCAACGTCCTGACTTTC	CASNFNSGANVLTF
TRBJ2-1	TRBV10-3	once	-	TGTGCCATCAGTGAGGGGGTCGCAGGGGTCGGGTATGAGCAGTTCTTC	CAISEGVAGVGYEQFF
TRBJ2-5	TRBV5-6	once	TRBD1	TGTGCCAGCAGCTGGGCCGGACAGGGGGCCGGTGAGACCCAGTACTTC	CASSWAGQGAGETQYF
TRBJ2-7	TRBV18	-	TRBD2	TGTGCCAGCTCACCCGCAGCGCAAGCGGGAACGGGTGAGCAGTACTTC	CASSPAAQAGTGEQYF
TRBJ2-3	TRBV10-3	-	TRBD1	TGTGCCATCAGTGACCCGGGACAGGCTAAAGATACGCAGTATTTT	CAISDPGQAKDTQYF
TRBJ2-3	TRBV5-6	-	TRBD2	TGTGCCAGCAGCGACGGGGGGGCTAAAGATACGCAGTATTTT	CASSDGGAKDTQYF
TRBJ1-3	TRBV4-2	-	TRBD1	TGTGCCAGCAGCCAAGATCAGGACAGGGGGTCTGGAAACACCATATATTTT	CASSQDQDRGSGNTIYF
TRBJ2-1	TRBV5-1	-	-	TGCGCCAGCAGCACTAGGCTCAGCGGTGGTAATTCTTTGGAGCAGTTCTTC	CASSTRLSGGNSLEQFF
TRBJ1-1	TRBV30	few	-	TGTGCCTGGAATGTGGACGGGAGGGGCACTGAAGCTTTCTTT	CAWNVDGRGTEAFF
TRBJ2-7	TRBV18	-	-	TGTGCCAGCTCACCAGGAAATGCAGGGTTTGTGTGGGAGCAGTACTTC	CASSPGNAGFVWEQYF
TRBJ2-3	TRBV18	-	-	TGTGCCAGCTCACCTGCAGGGACAGATACGCAGTATTTT	CASSPAGTDTQYF
TRBJ1-4	TRBV27	-	TRBD1	TGTGCCAGCAGTTTTCTACAGGGGAAAATAAGAGAAAAACTGTTTTTT	CASSFLQGKIREKLFF
TRBJ1-6	TRBV19	few	-	TGTGCCAGTAGTATAGACAGGGGTTCTAATTCACCCCTCCACTTT	CASSIDRGSNSPLHF